A single sample gave rise to the 6 T cell receptor beta chains below, sequenced in a study of blood T cell repertoires in COVID-19. Some clones are missing from TCRdb's copy, which holds only in-frame ones; the method was immunoSEQ multiplex PCR. The sample shows more than 150,000 clones, less than 90% of them seen only once. Input material: peripheral blood. The receptors come from a man aged 65 to 85 with active or convalescent COVID-19.

The V gene is TRBV29-1, the J gene TRBJ2-1; 8 nucleotides line up with TRBD1. This CDR3 region has 12 residues. Germline lookup yields CDR1 SQVTM and CDR2 ANQGSEA. The ends lost 7 bases at V and 9 bases at J; junction bases unmatched: 8. This CDR3 reads CSGRLGTGEQFF. The CDR3 DNA reads TGCAGCGGACGCCTCGGGACAGGTGAGCAGTTCTTC.

The chain joins TRBV5-6 to TRBJ1-5; 10 bases agree with TRBD1. V gave up 4 bases and J gave up 5 bases; unmatched junction bases: 9. The germline CDR1 and CDR2 sequences are SGHDT and YYEEEE. The CDR3 runs 16 residues. CDR3 region: CASSARTGGRHQPQHF. The CDR3 DNA reads as TGTGCCAGCAGCGCCCGGACAGGGGGAAGACATCAGCCCCAGCATTTT.

The CDR3 region has the DNA TGTGCCAGCAGCTTAGTTCAGCGGGCCCCTGGGGCCAACGTCCTGACTTTC. Translating gives CASSLVQRAPGANVLTF. V gene TRBV11-2 combines with J gene TRBJ2-6; weak D call: TRBD2 (6 bases). CDR1 SGHAT and CDR2 FQNNGV come from the germline V gene. Trimming pared 1 base from V and 2 bases from J, leaving 12 bases between. CDR3 length: 17 amino acids.

V is TRBV3-1 (or the pseudogene TRBV3-2) and J is TRBJ2-7; D perhaps matches TRBD2 (5 bases). The CDR3 extends over 13 amino acids. CDR1 and CDR2 (germline): LGHDT, YNNKEL (reference sequence). Between the trimmed V and J ends, which lost 4 bases and 6 bases, there was a span of 13 bases. Here the CDR3 reads CASSPNHGSEQYF. The CDR3 DNA is TGTGCCAGCAGCCCCAACCATGGGAGCGAGCAGTACTTC.

The rearrangement links TRBV5-6 to TRBJ1-2, with TRBD1 matching 7 bases. V lost 4 bases to trimming and J lost 7 bases; unmatched junction nucleotides: 4. This CDR3 has 12 residues. Per the germline V gene, CDR1 is SGHDT and CDR2 is YYEEEE. The CDR3 loop reads CASSRTGPGYTF. The CDR3 DNA is TGTGCCAGCAGCAGGACAGGTCCTGGCTACACCTTC.

This clone was found a few times. The gene calls are TRBV28 and TRBJ2-2, with TRBD2 as a possible D gene (6 bases). V was pared by 5 bases and J by 5 bases, with 18 bases between. Germline V gene sequence: CDR1 MDHEN, CDR2 SYDVKM. The CDR3 consists of 16 residues. The CDR3 region has the DNA TGTGCCAGCAGTCGCCGAGTGAAGGCGGGGACCGGGGAGCTGTTTTTT. Its protein product is CASSRRVKAGTGELFF. The whole variable domain, filled in from reference TRBV28 and TRBJ2-2, reads DVKVTQSSRYLVKRTGEKVFLECVQDMDHENMFWYRQDPGLGLRLIYFSYDVKMKEKGDIPEGYSVSREKKERFSLILESASTNQTSMYLCASSRRVKAGTGELFFGEGSRLTVL.